Shown below are 7 T cell receptor beta chains from a single sample sequenced in a study of T cells in Graves' hyperthyroidism and ophthalmopathy. There were TCR beta CDR3 regions amplified from RNA transcripts. With the HTBI primer set, the TCR CDR3 went through a first round of RT-PCR. TCRdb re-analysed the multiplex PCR reads in MiXCR, keeping a single row per CDR3 protein. The repertoire holds approximately 690,000 distinct CDR3 sequences, with more than 12% as singletons. The sequenced material came from blood. Source of these receptors: a woman aged 50 to 60 with Graves' ophthalmopathy.

This clonotype was seen repeatedly, ten times or more. This sequence joins TRBV12-5 and TRBJ1-3, with TRBD1 as a possible D gene (5 bases). Trimming took off 4 bases at V and 0 bases at J, with 25 bases between the two ends. CDR3 length equals 20 residues. From germline, CDR1 is LGHNT and CDR2 FRNRAP. The CDR3 nucleotides read TGTGCTAGTGGTTCCCCAACATCACTCCCGGGACCTACCTCTGGAAACACCATATATTTT. Translating it yields CASGSPTSLPGPTSGNTIYF.

The chain carries TRBV20-1 and TRBJ2-7, with TRBD1 matching 9 bases. Germline CDR1 DFQATT, CDR2 SNEGSKA (reference sequence). The CDR3 is 14 residues long. Trimming removed 3 bases from V and 0 bases from J; junction bases left unmatched: 3. CDR3 coding DNA: TGCAGTGCTAGTCAGACAGGGGGCTCCTACGAGCAGTACTTC. Translation: CSASQTGGSYEQYF.

This chain joins TRBV7-8 and TRBJ2-5, with D possibly TRBD2 on 6 matching bases. CDR3 size: 14 residues. From germline, CDR1 is SGHVS and CDR2 FQNEAQ. The germline V and J ends were trimmed by 1 base and 3 bases, with 9 bases remaining between them. Here the CDR3 reads CASSLGSGEETQYF. CDR3 DNA sequence: TGTGCCAGCAGCTTAGGGTCGGGGGAAGAGACCCAGTACTTC.

This clonotype was detected ten times or more. The rearrangement uses TRBV24-1 and TRBJ1-2, with D hard to call. The CDR3 covers 12 residues. The ends were cut back, 3 bases at V and 6 bases at J, with 7 bases in the middle. Germline V gene sequence: CDR1 KGHDR, CDR2 SFDVKD. CDR3 in DNA: TGTGCCACCAGTGATCGCGAAGATGGCTACACCTTC. It translates to CATSDREDGYTF.

This clonotype was seen more than once but under ten times. The J gene is TRBJ2-7, the V gene TRBV7-2; 7 nucleotides agree with TRBD1. Looked up from germline, CDR1 is SGHTA and CDR2 is FQGNSA. The CDR3 totals 15 residues. With V trimmed by 1 base and J by 0 bases, 3 bases remained unmatched. The CDR3 nucleotides are TGTGCCAGCAGCTTAGTAGGGACAGACTCCTACGAGCAGTACTTC. Protein: CASSLVGTDSYEQYF.

CDR3 DNA: TGCAGTGCCTTGAGCGGGATAGGCCACAATGAGCAGTTCTTC. This sequence encodes CSALSGIGHNEQFF. This chain joins TRBV20-1 and TRBJ2-1, with TRBD2 matching over 7 bases. The CDR3 consists of 14 residues. Per the germline V gene, CDR1 is DFQATT and CDR2 is SNEGSKA (reference sequence). Trimming took 6 bases from V and 5 from J; bases not matched to a gene: 10.

This chain links TRBV5-5 with TRBJ1-3; the D is unclear. Germline values: CDR1 SGHKS, CDR2 YYEKEE (reference sequence). The V gene lost 0 bases and the J gene lost 4 bases, with 11 bases spanning the gap. The CDR3 totals 15 residues. The CDR3 loop is CASSLAGHPGNTIYF. The CDR3 DNA sequence: TGTGCCAGCAGCTTGGCCGGTCACCCGGGAAACACCATATATTTT.